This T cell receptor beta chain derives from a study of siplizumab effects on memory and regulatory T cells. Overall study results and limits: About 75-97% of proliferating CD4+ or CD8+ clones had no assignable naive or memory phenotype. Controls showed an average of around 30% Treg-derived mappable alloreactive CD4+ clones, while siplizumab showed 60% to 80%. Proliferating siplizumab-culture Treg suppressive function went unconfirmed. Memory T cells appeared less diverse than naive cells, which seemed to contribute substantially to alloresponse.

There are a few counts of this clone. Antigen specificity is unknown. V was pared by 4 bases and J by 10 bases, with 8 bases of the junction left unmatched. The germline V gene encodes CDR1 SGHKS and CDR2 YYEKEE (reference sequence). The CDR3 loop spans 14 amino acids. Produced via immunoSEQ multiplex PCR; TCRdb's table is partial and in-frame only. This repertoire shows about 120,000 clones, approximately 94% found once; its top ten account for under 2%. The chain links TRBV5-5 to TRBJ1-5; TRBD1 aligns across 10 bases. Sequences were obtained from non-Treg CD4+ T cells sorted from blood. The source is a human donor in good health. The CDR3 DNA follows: TGTGCCAGCAGCGCTGGACAGGGGGTAGTACCCCAGCATTTT. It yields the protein CASSAGQGVVPQHF.